This TCR beta chain was recorded in a study of cytomegalovirus exposure and HLA in healthy donors. PCR amplification relied on 60 Vbeta primers (plus 13 Jbeta primers). Repertoires were generated with immunoSEQ multiplex PCR, while TCRdb's copy carries only in-frame clones and drops some. Here the sample spans 100,000 to 150,000 clones, approximately 80% being singletons. This CDR3 comprises 15 residues. The V gene's germline CDR1 is SNHLY and CDR2 FYNNEI. V dropped 6 bases and J dropped 1 base, with 12 bases sitting between them. The TCR sequence derives from a woman aged 40-49 years in good health and CMV-seropositive. This chain links TRBV2 with TRBJ2-2, with D possibly being TRBD1 (5 bases). Sequenced: PBMCs. The CDR3 DNA reads as TGTGCCAGCAGAACCCAGGGTTTGAACACCGGGGAGCTGTTTTTT. Its protein is CASRTQGLNTGELFF. The whole variable domain, filled in from reference TRBV2 and TRBJ2-2, reads EPEVTQTPSHQVTQMGQEVILRCVPISNHLYFYWYRQILGQKVEFLVSFYNNEISEKSEIFDDQFSVERPDGSNFTLKIRSTKLEDSAMYFCASRTQGLNTGELFFGEGSRLTVL.